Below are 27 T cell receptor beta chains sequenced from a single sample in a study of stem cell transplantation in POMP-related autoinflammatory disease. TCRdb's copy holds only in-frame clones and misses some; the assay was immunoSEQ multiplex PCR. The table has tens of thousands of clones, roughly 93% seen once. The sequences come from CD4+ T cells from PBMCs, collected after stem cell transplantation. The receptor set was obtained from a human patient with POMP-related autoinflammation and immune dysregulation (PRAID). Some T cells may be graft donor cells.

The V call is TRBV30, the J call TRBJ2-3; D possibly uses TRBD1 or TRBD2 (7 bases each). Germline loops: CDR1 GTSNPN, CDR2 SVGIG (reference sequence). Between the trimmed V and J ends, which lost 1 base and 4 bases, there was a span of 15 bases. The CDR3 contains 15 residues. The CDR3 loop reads CAWSDDREGADTQYF. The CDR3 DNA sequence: TGTGCCTGGAGTGATGACAGGGAGGGGGCAGATACGCAGTATTTT.

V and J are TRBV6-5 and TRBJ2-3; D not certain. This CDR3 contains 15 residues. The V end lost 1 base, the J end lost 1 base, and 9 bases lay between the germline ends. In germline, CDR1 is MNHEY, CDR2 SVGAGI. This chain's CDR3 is CASSYLGGGTDTQYF. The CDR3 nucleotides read TGTGCCAGCAGTTACTTGGGTGGGGGCACAGATACGCAGTATTTT.

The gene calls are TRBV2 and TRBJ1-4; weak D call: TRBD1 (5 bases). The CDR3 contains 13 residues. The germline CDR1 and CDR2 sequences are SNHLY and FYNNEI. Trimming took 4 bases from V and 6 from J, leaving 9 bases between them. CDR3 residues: CASSAGSHEKLFF. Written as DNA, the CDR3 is TGTGCCAGCAGTGCAGGGAGCCATGAAAAACTGTTTTTT.

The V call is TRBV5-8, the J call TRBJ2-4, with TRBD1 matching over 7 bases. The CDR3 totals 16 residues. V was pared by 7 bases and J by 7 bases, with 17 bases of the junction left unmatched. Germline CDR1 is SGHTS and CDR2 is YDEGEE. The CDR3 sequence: CASLPRGGQFSNIQYF. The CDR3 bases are TGTGCCAGCCTCCCCCGAGGGGGACAGTTCAGTAACATTCAGTACTTC.

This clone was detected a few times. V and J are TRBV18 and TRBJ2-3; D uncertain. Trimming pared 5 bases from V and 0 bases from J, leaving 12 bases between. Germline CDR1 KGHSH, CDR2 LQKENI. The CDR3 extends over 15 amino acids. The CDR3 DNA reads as TGTGCCAGCTCAATAATGGCGAGTAGCACAGATACGCAGTATTTT. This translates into CASSIMASSTDTQYF.

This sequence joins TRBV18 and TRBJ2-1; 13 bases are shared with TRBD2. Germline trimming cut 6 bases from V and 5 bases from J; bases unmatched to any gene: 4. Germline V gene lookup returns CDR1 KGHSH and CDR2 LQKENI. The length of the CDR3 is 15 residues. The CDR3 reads CASSEGLAGHNEQFF. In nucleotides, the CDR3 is TGTGCCAGCTCCGAGGGACTAGCGGGACACAATGAGCAGTTCTTC.

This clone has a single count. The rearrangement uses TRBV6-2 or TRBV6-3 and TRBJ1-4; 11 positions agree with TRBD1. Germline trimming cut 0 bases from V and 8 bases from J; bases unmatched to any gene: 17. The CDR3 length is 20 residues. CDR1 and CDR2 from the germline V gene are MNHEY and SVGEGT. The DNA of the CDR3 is TGTGCCAGCAGTTACTCGTCAAAGGCCGGGACAGGGGGTTTTTTCGAAAAACTGTTTTTT. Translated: CASSYSSKAGTGGFFEKLFF.

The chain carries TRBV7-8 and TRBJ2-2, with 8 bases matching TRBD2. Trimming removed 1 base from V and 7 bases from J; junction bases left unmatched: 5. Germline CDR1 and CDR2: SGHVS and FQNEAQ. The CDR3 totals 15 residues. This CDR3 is CASSLGTSKGGELFF. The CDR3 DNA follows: TGTGCCAGCAGCTTAGGGACTAGCAAGGGCGGGGAGCTGTTTTTT.

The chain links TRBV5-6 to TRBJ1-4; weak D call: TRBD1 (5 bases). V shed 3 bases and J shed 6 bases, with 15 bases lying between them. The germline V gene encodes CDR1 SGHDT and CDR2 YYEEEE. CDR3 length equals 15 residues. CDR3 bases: TGTGCCAGCAGCTGGCGGGGGATAGGGGATGAAAAACTGTTTTTT. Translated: CASSWRGIGDEKLFF.

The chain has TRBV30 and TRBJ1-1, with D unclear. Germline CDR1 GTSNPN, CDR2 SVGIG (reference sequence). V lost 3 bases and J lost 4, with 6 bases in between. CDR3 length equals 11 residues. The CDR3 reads CAWRVGTEAFF. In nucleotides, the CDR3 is TGTGCCTGGAGAGTAGGCACTGAAGCTTTCTTT.

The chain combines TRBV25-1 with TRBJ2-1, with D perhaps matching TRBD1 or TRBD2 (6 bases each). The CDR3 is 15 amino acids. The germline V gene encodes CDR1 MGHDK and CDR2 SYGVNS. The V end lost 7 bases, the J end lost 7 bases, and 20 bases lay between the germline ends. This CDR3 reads CASTAGGAFYNEQFF. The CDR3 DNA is TGTGCCAGCACCGCCGGGGGCGCCTTTTATAATGAGCAGTTCTTC.

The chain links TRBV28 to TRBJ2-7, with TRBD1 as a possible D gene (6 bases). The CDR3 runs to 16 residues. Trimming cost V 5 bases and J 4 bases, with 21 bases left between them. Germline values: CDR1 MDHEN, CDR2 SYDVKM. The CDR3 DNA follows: TGTGCCAGCAGTACCAACAGGGCCAGCCGGGGATACGAGCAGTACGTC. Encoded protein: CASSTNRASRGYEQYV.

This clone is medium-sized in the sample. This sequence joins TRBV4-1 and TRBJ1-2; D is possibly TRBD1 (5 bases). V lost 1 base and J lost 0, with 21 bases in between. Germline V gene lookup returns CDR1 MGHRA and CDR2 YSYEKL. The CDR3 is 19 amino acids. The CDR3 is CASSQANGAAWEANYGYTF. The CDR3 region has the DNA TGCGCCAGCAGCCAAGCGAATGGGGCCGCCTGGGAAGCTAACTATGGCTACACCTTC.

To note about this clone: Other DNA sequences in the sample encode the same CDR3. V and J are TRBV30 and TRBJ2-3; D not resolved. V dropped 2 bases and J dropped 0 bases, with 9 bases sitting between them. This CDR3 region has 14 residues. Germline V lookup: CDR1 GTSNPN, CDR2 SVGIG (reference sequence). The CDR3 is CAWSTGTSTDTQYF. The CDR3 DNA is TGTGCCTGGAGTACCGGAACTAGCACAGATACGCAGTATTTT.

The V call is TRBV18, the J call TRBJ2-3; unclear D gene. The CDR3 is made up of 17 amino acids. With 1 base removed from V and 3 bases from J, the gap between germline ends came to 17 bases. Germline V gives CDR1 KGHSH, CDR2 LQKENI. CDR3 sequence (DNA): TGTGCCAGCTCACCACGGCCCGGAGACGGTGGGACAGATACGCAGTATTTT. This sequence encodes CASSPRPGDGGTDTQYF. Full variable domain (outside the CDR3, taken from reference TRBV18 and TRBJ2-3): NAGVMQNPRHLVRRRGQEARLRCSPMKGHSHVYWYRQLPEEGLKFMVYLQKENIIDESGMPKERFSAEFPKEGPSILRIQQVVRGDSAAYFCASSPRPGDGGTDTQYFGPGTRLTVL.

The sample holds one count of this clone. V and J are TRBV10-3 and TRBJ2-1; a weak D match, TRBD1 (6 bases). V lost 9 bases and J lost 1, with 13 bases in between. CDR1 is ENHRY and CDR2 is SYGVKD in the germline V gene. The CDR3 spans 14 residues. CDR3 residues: CAIERDISYNEQFF. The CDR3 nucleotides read TGTGCCATTGAGAGGGACATATCCTACAATGAGCAGTTCTTC.

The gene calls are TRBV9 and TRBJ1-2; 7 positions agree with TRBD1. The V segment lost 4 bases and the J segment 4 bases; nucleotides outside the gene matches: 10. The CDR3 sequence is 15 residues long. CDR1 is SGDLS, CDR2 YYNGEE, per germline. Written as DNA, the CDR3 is TGTGCCAGCAGCACAAACAGGGGAGACTCCTATGGCTACACCTTC. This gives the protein CASSTNRGDSYGYTF.

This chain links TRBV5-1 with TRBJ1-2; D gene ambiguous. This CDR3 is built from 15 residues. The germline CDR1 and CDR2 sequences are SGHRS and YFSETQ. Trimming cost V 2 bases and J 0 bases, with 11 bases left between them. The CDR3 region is CASSLNRQANYGYTF. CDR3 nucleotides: TGCGCCAGCAGCTTAAACCGGCAGGCTAACTATGGCTACACCTTC.

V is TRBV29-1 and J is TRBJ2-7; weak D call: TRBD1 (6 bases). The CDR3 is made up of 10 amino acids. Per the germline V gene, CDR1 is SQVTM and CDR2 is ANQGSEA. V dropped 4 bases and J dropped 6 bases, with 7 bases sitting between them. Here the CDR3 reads CSVAGVEQYF. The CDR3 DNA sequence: TGCAGCGTTGCAGGGGTCGAGCAGTACTTC.

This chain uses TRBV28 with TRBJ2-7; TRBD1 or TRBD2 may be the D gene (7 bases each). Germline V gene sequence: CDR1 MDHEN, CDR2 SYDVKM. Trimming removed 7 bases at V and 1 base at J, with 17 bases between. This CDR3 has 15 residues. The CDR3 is CASTRGGSGSYEQYF. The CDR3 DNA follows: TGTGCCAGCACCAGGGGGGGCTCCGGATCCTACGAGCAGTACTTC.

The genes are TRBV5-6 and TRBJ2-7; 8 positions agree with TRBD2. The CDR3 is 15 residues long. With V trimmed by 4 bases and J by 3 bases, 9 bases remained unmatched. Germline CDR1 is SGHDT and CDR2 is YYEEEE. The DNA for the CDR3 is TGTGCCAGCAGCGCCCGTGGGCGGGAGGTCTACGAGCAGTACTTC. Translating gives CASSARGREVYEQYF.

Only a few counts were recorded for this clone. CDR3 amino acids: CASSYSGITYNEQFF. CDR3 nucleotides: TGTGCCAGCAGCTATAGCGGAATCACCTACAATGAGCAGTTCTTC. The rearrangement joins TRBV5-5 to TRBJ2-1, with D possibly matching TRBD2 (6 bases). The CDR3 runs to 15 residues. Germline values: CDR1 SGHKS, CDR2 YYEKEE (reference sequence). V was pared by 3 bases and J by 2 bases, with 12 bases between.

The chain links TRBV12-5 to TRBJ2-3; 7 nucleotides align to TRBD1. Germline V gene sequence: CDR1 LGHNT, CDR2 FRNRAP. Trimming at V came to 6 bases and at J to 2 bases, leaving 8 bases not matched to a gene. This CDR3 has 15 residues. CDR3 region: CASGKGAFDTDTQYF. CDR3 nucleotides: TGTGCTAGTGGCAAGGGGGCGTTCGACACAGATACGCAGTATTTT.

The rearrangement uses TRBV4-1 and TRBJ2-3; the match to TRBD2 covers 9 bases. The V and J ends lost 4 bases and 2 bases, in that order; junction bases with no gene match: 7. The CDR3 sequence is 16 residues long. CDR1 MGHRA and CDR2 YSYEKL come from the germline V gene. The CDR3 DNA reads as TGCGCCAGCAGCCCTTCTCTAGCGGGGAACACAGATACGCAGTATTTT. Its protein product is CASSPSLAGNTDTQYF.

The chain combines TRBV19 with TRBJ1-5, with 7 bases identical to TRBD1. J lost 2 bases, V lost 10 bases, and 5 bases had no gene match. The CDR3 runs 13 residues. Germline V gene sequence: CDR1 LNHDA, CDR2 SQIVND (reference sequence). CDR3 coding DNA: TGTGCCACAGGGGGAGGGGGCAATCAGCCCCAGCATTTT. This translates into CATGGGGNQPQHF.

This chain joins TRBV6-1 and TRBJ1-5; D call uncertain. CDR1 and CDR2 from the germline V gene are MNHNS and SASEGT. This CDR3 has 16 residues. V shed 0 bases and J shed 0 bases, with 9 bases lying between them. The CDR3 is CASSEALTYSNQPQHF. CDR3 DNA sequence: TGTGCCAGCAGTGAAGCGCTCACTTATAGCAATCAGCCCCAGCATTTT.

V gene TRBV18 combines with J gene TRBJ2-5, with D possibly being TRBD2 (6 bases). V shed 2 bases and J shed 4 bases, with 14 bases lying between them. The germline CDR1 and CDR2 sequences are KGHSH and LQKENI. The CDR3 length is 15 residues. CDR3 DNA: TGTGCCAGCTCACCAACTTCGAGGGGAGGAGAGACCCAGTACTTC. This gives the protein CASSPTSRGGETQYF. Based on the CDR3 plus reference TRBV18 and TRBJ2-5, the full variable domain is NAGVMQNPRHLVRRRGQEARLRCSPMKGHSHVYWYRQLPEEGLKFMVYLQKENIIDESGMPKERFSAEFPKEGPSILRIQQVVRGDSAAYFCASSPTSRGGETQYFGPGTRLLVL.